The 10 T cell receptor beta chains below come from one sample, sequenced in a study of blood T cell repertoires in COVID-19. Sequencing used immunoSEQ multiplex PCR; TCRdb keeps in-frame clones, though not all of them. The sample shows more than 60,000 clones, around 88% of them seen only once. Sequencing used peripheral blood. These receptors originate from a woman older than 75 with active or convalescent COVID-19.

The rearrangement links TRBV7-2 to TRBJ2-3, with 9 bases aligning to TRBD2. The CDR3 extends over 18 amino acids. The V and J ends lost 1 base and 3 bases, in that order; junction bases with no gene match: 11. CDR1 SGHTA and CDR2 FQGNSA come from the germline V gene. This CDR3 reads CASSLERWASGMTDTQYF. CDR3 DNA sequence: TGTGCCAGCAGCTTAGAGCGGTGGGCTAGCGGGATGACAGATACGCAGTATTTT.

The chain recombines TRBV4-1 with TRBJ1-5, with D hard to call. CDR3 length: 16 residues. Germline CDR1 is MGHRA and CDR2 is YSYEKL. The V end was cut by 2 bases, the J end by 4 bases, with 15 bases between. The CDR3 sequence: CASSQFDGEPNQPQHF. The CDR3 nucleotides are TGCGCCAGCAGCCAATTTGACGGGGAGCCGAATCAGCCCCAGCATTTT.

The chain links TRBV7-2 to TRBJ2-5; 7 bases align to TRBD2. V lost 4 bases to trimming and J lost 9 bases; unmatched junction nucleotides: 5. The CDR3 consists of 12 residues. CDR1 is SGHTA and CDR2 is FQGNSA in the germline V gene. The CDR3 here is CASSSLGGAQYF. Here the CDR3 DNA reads TGTGCCAGCAGCTCCCTGGGGGGGGCCCAGTACTTC.

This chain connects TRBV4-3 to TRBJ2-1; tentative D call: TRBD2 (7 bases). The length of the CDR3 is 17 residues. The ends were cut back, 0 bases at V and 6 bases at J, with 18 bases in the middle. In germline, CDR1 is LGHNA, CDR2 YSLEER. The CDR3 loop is CASSQDWGGRWGNEQFF. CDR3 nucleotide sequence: TGCGCCAGCAGCCAAGATTGGGGGGGGCGCTGGGGCAATGAGCAGTTCTTC.

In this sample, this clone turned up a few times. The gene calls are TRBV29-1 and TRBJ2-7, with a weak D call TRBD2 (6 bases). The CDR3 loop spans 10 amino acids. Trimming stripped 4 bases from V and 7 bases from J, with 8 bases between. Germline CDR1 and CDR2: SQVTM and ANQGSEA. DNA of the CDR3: TGCAGCGTTGGGAGCGGGGAGCAGTACTTC. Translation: CSVGSGEQYF.

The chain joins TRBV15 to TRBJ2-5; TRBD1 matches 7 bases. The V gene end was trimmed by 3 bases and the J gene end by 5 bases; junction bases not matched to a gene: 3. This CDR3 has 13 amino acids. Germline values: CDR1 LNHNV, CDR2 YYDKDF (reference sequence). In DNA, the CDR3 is TGTGCCACCAGCAGGGACAGGCAGGAGACCCAGTACTTC. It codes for CATSRDRQETQYF.

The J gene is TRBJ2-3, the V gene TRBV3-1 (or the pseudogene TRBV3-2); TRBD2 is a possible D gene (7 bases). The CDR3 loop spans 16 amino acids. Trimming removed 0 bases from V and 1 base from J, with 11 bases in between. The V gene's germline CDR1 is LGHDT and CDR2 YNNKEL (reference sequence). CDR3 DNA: TGTGCCAGCAGCCAAGATGGGGGGGCGGGCACAGATACGCAGTATTTT. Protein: CASSQDGGAGTDTQYF.

In DNA form, the CDR3 reads TGTGCCAGCAGCTTCTCCACAGATACGCAGTATTTT. Translating it yields CASSFSTDTQYF. The chain is built from TRBV11-2 and TRBJ2-3; no reliable D call. The CDR3 consists of 12 residues. Germline V gene lookup returns CDR1 SGHAT and CDR2 FQNNGV. Trimming cost V 3 bases and J 2 bases, with 3 bases left between them.

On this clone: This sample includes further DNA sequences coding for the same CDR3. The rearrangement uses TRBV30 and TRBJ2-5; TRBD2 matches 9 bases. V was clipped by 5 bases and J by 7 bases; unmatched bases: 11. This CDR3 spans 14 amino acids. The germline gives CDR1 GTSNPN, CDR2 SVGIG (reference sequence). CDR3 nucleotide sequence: TGTGCCTGGCGGGGGCTAGCGGGGAGGGGGACCCAGTACTTC. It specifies CAWRGLAGRGTQYF.

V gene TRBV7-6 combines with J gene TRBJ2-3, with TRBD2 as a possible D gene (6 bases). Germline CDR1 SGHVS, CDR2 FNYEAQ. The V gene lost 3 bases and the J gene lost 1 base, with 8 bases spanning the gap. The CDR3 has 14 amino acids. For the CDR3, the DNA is TGTGCCAGCAGCTTTCCGGGGGGCACAGATACGCAGTATTTT. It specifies CASSFPGGTDTQYF.